This section outlines one T cell receptor beta chain sequence together with its context. As yet, its antigen is unknown. The data belong to a study of Ad26.COV2.S vaccination and SARS-CoV-2 variants. Study background: Each vaccinee took Ad26.COV2.S intramuscularly, once or twice 56 days apart.

General study findings and limits: Compared with placebo recipients, vaccine recipients had higher spike-specific TCR breadth. Non-spike TCR breadth was similar in vaccine and placebo recipients.

Germline CDR1 is MNHEY and CDR2 is SVGAGI. The trim removed 0 bases at V and 0 bases at J, leaving 1 base unmatched. The CDR3 is 15 amino acids. Assay: immunoSEQ multiplex PCR; the TCRdb copy retains only in-frame clones and omits some. The profile shows about 350,000 clones, 86% of them singletons. Treatment defined: 15 to 20 received Ad26.COV2.S at low or high dose, single or two shots; about 5 received placebo; per-sample allocation not given. Sampling was done on day 63 after the first vaccine or placebo injection. In Boston, an adult donor aged 18-55 years took part. The sequence was collected from a person between 18 and 60 years old who received the Ad26.COV2.S COVID-19 vaccine or a placebo. This chain links TRBV6-5 with TRBJ2-7, with 8 positions matching TRBD2. This specimen consisted of peripheral blood, obtained in a trial of Ad26.COV2.S vaccine versus placebo. CDR3 nucleotide sequence: TGTGCCAGCAGTTACTCCCGGGGGGGCTCCTACGAGCAGTACTTC. As protein: CASSYSRGGSYEQYF.